Below are 27 T cell receptor beta chains sequenced from a single sample in a study of regulatory T cells in long-lasting Graves disease. Relying on iRepertoire HTBI primers and Arm-PCR of CDR3 regions, the team built TCR beta libraries. TCRdb passed the multiplex PCR reads through MiXCR, listing each CDR3 protein once. The table lists about 470,000 distinct CDR3 sequences, roughly 21% of them singletons. Stated time point: persistent/refractory GD, antithyroid drugs over 5 years with positive TRAb. With RNA extracted from PBMCs as input, the TCR library was made. Specimen: peripheral blood mononuclear cells (PBMCs), collected when the disease was refractory, from a patient treated with antithyroid drugs. These receptors originate from a female donor with Graves disease.

This clonotype was counted between two and nine times. The J gene is TRBJ1-2, the V gene TRBV7-2; 7 bases agree with TRBD1. The germline CDR1 and CDR2 sequences are SGHTA and FQGNSA. Trimming took 2 bases from V and 5 from J; bases not matched to a gene: 11. This CDR3 comprises 16 residues. CDR3 DNA sequence: TGTGCCAGCAGCTTATTGACCCTCCGGGACAGTTATGGCTACACCTTC. Amino acid sequence: CASSLLTLRDSYGYTF.

The chain employs TRBV7-9 and TRBJ2-1; D unresolved. The CDR3 sequence is 16 residues long. Germline V gene data show CDR1 as SEHNR and CDR2 as FQNEAQ (reference sequence). The germline V and J ends were trimmed by 0 bases and 7 bases, with 16 bases remaining between them. The DNA for the CDR3 is TGTGCCAGCAGCTTAGCGGGCGGCCTGATAGGGAATGAGCAGTTCTTC. Amino acids: CASSLAGGLIGNEQFF.

This clonotype came up many times. The chain has TRBV20-1 and TRBJ2-7; 10 bases align to TRBD2. The germline V gene has CDR1 DFQATT and CDR2 SNEGSKA (reference sequence). V lost 0 bases, J lost 5 bases, and 4 bases stayed unmatched. The CDR3 has 14 amino acids. The CDR3 spells CSARDLAGVHEQYF. DNA of the CDR3: TGCAGTGCTAGAGACCTAGCGGGAGTACACGAGCAGTACTTC.

V gene TRBV4-3 combines with J gene TRBJ1-1, with D uncertain. The V gene lost 0 bases and the J gene lost 1 base, with 9 bases spanning the gap. The CDR3 covers 15 residues. In germline, CDR1 is LGHNA, CDR2 YSLEER. CDR3 nucleotides: TGCGCCAGCAGCCAAGATTCACAACCGAACACTGAAGCTTTCTTT. It yields the protein CASSQDSQPNTEAFF.

V usage is TRBV28 and J usage is TRBJ2-7; no clear D gene. Trimming removed 3 bases at V and 3 bases at J, with 12 bases between. The germline gives CDR1 MDHEN, CDR2 SYDVKM. There are 14 residues in the CDR3. CDR3 amino acids: CASSFYPTSYEQYF. CDR3 coding DNA: TGTGCCAGCAGTTTTTATCCAACAAGCTACGAGCAGTACTTC.

This clonotype was counted ten times or more. This chain links TRBV2 with TRBJ1-6, with 10 nucleotides matching TRBD1. Germline loops: CDR1 SNHLY, CDR2 FYNNEI. This CDR3 has 15 amino acids. The V gene end was trimmed by 5 bases and the J gene end by 15 bases; junction bases not matched to a gene: 13. The CDR3 nucleotides are TGTGCCAGCAGTCCCGGGACAGGGGTGAATGGGCTCCTCCACTTT. Amino acid sequence: CASSPGTGVNGLLHF.

In this sample, this clonotype turned up a few times. The rearrangement joins TRBV5-6 to TRBJ2-7, with TRBD1 identical over 9 bases. The CDR3 is made up of 14 amino acids. V dropped 4 bases and J dropped 3; count of bases not matched to a gene: 5. Germline V gene data show CDR1 as SGHDT and CDR2 as YYEEEE. CDR3 DNA: TGTGCCAGCAGCATGGAGACAGGGGGCTACGAGCAGTACTTC. This gives the protein CASSMETGGYEQYF.

This clonotype has a handful of counts. The genes are TRBV6-1 and TRBJ2-7; D might be TRBD2 (6 bases). This CDR3 has 17 amino acids. Trimming removed 5 bases at V and 4 bases at J, with 24 bases between. Germline loops: CDR1 MNHNS, CDR2 SASEGT. The CDR3 DNA reads as TGTGCCAGCAGTAACCTCCCGGGGGTCGACCCCGATTACGAGCAGTACTTC. Its translation is CASSNLPGVDPDYEQYF.

In its sample, this clonotype was seen a few times. This chain uses TRBV29-1 with TRBJ1-1; D gene ambiguous. The V end was cut by 4 bases, the J end by 0 bases, with 9 bases between. CDR1 and CDR2 (germline): SQVTM, ANQGSEA. The length of the CDR3 is 13 residues. CDR3 in DNA: TGCAGCGTTGTTACAGACTTGAACACTGAAGCTTTCTTT. The encoded protein is CSVVTDLNTEAFF.

This clonotype has ten or more counts. The V and J genes are TRBV29-1 and TRBJ2-5; tentatively, D is TRBD1 (6 bases). CDR3 length: 12 residues. V shed 3 bases and J shed 2 bases, with 7 bases lying between them. CDR1 and CDR2 (germline): SQVTM, ANQGSEA. CDR3 nucleotides: TGCAGCGTTGACGGACAGCAAGAGACCCAGTACTTC. Its translation: CSVDGQQETQYF.

V and J are TRBV6-2 or TRBV6-3 and TRBJ2-7; 9 bases are shared with TRBD1. The CDR3 runs 16 residues. The trim removed 3 bases at V and 2 bases at J, leaving 8 bases unmatched. Germline assignment: CDR1 MNHEY and CDR2 SVGEGT. CDR3 sequence reads: CASSYLGTGLPYEQYF. For the CDR3, the DNA is TGTGCCAGCAGTTATTTGGGGACAGGGCTTCCCTACGAGCAGTACTTC.

At least ten counts were recorded for this clonotype. CDR3 sequence reads: CASRRDRDLRGNQPQHF. For the CDR3, the DNA is TGTGCCAGCAGGCGGGACAGGGATCTCCGGGGCAATCAGCCCCAGCATTTT. The chain carries TRBV28 and TRBJ1-5; 9 nucleotides agree with TRBD1. The CDR3 is made up of 17 amino acids. The trim removed 6 bases at V and 2 bases at J, leaving 11 bases unmatched. Germline V gene sequence: CDR1 MDHEN, CDR2 SYDVKM. Full variable domain (missing parts from reference TRBV28 and TRBJ1-5): DVKVTQSSRYLVKRTGEKVFLECVQDMDHENMFWYRQDPGLGLRLIYFSYDVKMKEKGDIPEGYSVSREKKERFSLILESASTNQTSMYLCASRRDRDLRGNQPQHFGDGTRLSIL.

The chain links TRBV6-1 to TRBJ1-1; D unclear. V was clipped by 6 bases and J by 4 bases, with 12 bases between them. The CDR3 is 13 residues long. Germline assignment: CDR1 MNHNS and CDR2 SASEGT. CDR3 loop: CASSTYRSTEAFF. CDR3 DNA sequence: TGTGCCAGCAGCACTTATCGGAGCACTGAAGCTTTCTTT.

This clonotype occurred a few times. This may arise from a read error, as a much more abundant clone is one base away. The V and J genes are TRBV11-2 and TRBJ1-1, with 8 bases lining up with TRBD1. The germline CDR1 and CDR2 sequences are SGHAT and FQNNGV. This CDR3 has 13 residues. The CDR3 DNA sequence: TGTGCCAGCAGCCGGGACAGGAGAACTGAAGCTTCCTTT. This translates into CASSRDRRTEASF. Using reference TRBV11-2 and TRBJ1-1 for the parts outside the CDR3, the full variable domain is EAGVAQSPRYKIIEKRQSVAFWCNPISGHATLYWYQQILGQGPKLLIQFQNNGVVDDSQLPKDRFSAERLKGVDSTLKIQPAKLEDSAVYLCASSRDRRTEASFGQGTRLTVV.

This clonotype showed up just a few times. V is TRBV12-3 or TRBV12-4 and J is TRBJ2-2; tentatively, D is TRBD2 (5 bases). The CDR3 spans 16 residues. V gave up 5 bases and J gave up 0 bases, with 13 bases separating them. CDR3 DNA: TGTGCCAGCAGTACAAGCGGATTGTCGAACACCGGGGAGCTGTTTTTT. Translation: CASSTSGLSNTGELFF.

V and J are TRBV11-1 and TRBJ2-1, with 8 bases identical to TRBD2. There are 15 residues in the CDR3. V trimming: 5 bases; J trimming: 0 bases; junction bases outside the gene matches: 3. CDR1 and CDR2 from the germline V gene are SGHAT and FQDESV (reference sequence). The CDR3 nucleotides are TGTGCCAGCAGCAGACGGGAGGGCTCCTACAATGAGCAGTTCTTC. Its protein is CASSRREGSYNEQFF.

This clonotype occurred a few times. The V gene is TRBV5-1, the J gene TRBJ2-7, with no clear D. Trimming stripped 3 bases from V and 3 bases from J, with 10 bases between. Germline V gene data show CDR1 as SGHRS and CDR2 as YFSETQ. The CDR3 sequence is 13 residues long. CDR3 nucleotides: TGCGCCAGCAGCTCGGAGAGATACTACGAGCAGTACTTC. It codes for CASSSERYYEQYF.

The V and J genes are TRBV29-1 and TRBJ2-6; unclear D gene. The ends were cut back, 2 bases at V and 4 bases at J, with 6 bases in the middle. The length of the CDR3 is 13 residues. Per germline, CDR1 SQVTM and CDR2 ANQGSEA. The CDR3 nucleotides are TGCAGCGTTGAACGGAGCGGGGCCAACGTCCTGACTTTC. Translation gives CSVERSGANVLTF. The full variable domain, completed using reference TRBV29-1 and TRBJ2-6, is SAVISQKPSRDICQRGTSLTIQCQVDSQVTMMFWYRQQPGQSLTLIATANQGSEATYESGFVIDKFPISRPNLTFSTLTVSNMSPEDSSIYLCSVERSGANVLTFGAGSRLTVL.

V gene TRBV20-1 combines with J gene TRBJ2-6; D gene ambiguous. CDR1 is DFQATT and CDR2 is SNEGSKA in the germline V gene (reference sequence). V dropped 5 bases and J dropped 0 bases, with 11 bases sitting between them. This CDR3 has 15 amino acids. The CDR3 protein is CSASDWNSGANVLTF. The CDR3 DNA sequence: TGCAGTGCTTCTGATTGGAACTCTGGGGCCAACGTCCTGACTTTC.

This chain links TRBV11-3 with TRBJ2-6; D is unresolved. Germline lookup yields CDR1 SGHNT and CDR2 YENEEA. The V end was cut by 3 bases, the J end by 2 bases, with 8 bases between. This CDR3 is 15 amino acids long. The CDR3 sequence is CASSFGDAGANVLTF. In DNA form, the CDR3 reads TGTGCCAGCAGCTTCGGAGATGCTGGGGCCAACGTCCTGACTTTC. Using reference TRBV11-3 and TRBJ2-6 for the parts outside the CDR3, the full variable domain is EAGVVQSPRYKIIEKKQPVAFWCNPISGHNTLYWYLQNLGQGPELLIRYENEEAVDDSQLPKDRFSAERLKGVDSTLKIQPAELGDSAVYLCASSFGDAGANVLTFGAGSRLTVL.

This clonotype was counted at least ten times. The chain carries TRBV12-3 or TRBV12-4 and TRBJ1-2; D remains ambiguous. V shed 2 bases and J shed 8 bases, with 12 bases lying between them. This CDR3 has 13 residues. CDR3 protein: CASSLFEATGYTF. The CDR3, as DNA: TGTGCCAGCAGTTTATTCGAGGCGACGGGCTACACCTTC.

This clonotype came up a few times. The chain has TRBV7-9 and TRBJ1-1, with D possibly matching TRBD1 (6 bases). V was clipped by 5 bases and J by 1 base, with 11 bases between them. This CDR3 spans 14 amino acids. Germline V gene data show CDR1 as SEHNR and CDR2 as FQNEAQ (reference sequence). CDR3 DNA: TGTGCCAGCAGCAAGGGGGGGGCGAACACTGAAGCTTTCTTT. It is translated as CASSKGGANTEAFF.

In its sample, this clonotype was seen once. Just one base apart from a much larger clone, this may be a read error. The chain carries TRBV28 and TRBJ2-2; D not resolved. There are 13 residues in the CDR3. The ends were cut back, 8 bases at V and 6 bases at J, with 13 bases in the middle. Germline lookup yields CDR1 MDHEN and CDR2 SYDVKM. The CDR3 DNA is TGTGCCAGCGGCCGAACAGAGGCCGGGGAGCTGTTTTTT. Translation: CASGRTEAGELFF. Variable domain in full (rest from reference TRBV28 and TRBJ2-2): DVKVTQSSRYLVKRTGEKVFLECVQDMDHENMFWYRQDPGLGLRLIYFSYDVKMKEKGDIPEGYSVSREKKERFSLILESASTNQTSMYLCASGRTEAGELFFGEGSRLTVL.

In this sample, this clonotype turned up many times. The chain links TRBV28 to TRBJ2-5, with TRBD2 matching over 15 bases. V trimming: 4 bases; J trimming: 3 bases; junction bases outside the gene matches: 3. Germline loops: CDR1 MDHEN, CDR2 SYDVKM. The CDR3 loop spans 16 amino acids. The chain's CDR3 is CASSSRTSGREETQYF. The CDR3 nucleotides read TGTGCCAGCAGTTCCAGGACTAGCGGGAGGGAAGAGACCCAGTACTTC.

The chain combines TRBV19 with TRBJ1-1, with unresolved D. The germline CDR1 and CDR2 sequences are LNHDA and SQIVND (reference sequence). The CDR3 totals 16 residues. V shed 1 base and J shed 1 base, with 13 bases lying between them. The CDR3 sequence: CASSIATRIENTEAFF. CDR3 in DNA: TGTGCCAGTAGTATAGCTACGCGGATCGAGAACACTGAAGCTTTCTTT.

This clonotype was found a few times. The chain has TRBV7-9 and TRBJ2-7; D unresolved. In germline, CDR1 is SEHNR, CDR2 FQNEAQ (reference sequence). The CDR3 has 14 amino acids. V lost 2 bases and J lost 0, with 8 bases in between. CDR3 in DNA: TGTGCCAGCAGCTTAATTTACGCCTCCTACGAGCAGTACTTC. This codes for CASSLIYASYEQYF.

This clonotype was counted ten times or more. CDR3 DNA sequence: TGTGCCAGCAGTTTGGGAGGGAACAATCAGCCCCAGCATTTT. Amino acids: CASSLGGNNQPQHF. The genes are TRBV28 and TRBJ1-5; no firm D call. The CDR3 runs to 14 residues. The germline V gene encodes CDR1 MDHEN and CDR2 SYDVKM. Trimming pared 3 bases from V and 3 bases from J, leaving 9 bases between.